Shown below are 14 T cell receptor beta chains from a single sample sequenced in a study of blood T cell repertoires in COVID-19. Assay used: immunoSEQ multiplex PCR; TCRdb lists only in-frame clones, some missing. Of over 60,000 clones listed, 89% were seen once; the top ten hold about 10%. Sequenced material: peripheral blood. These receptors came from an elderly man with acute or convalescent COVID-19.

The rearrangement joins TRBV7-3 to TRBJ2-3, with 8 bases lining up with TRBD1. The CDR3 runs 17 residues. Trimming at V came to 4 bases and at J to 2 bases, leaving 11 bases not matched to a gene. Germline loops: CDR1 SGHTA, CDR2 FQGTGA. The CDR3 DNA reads TGTGCCAGCAGCTCAAGCCGGGCGGGACAGGTCACAGATACGCAGTATTTT. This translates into CASSSSRAGQVTDTQYF.

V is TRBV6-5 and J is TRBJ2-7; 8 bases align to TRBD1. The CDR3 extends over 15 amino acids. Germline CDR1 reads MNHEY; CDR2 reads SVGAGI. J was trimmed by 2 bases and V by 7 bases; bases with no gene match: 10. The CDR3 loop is CASKRMGQETYEQYF. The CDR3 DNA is TGTGCCAGCAAGAGAATGGGACAGGAGACCTACGAGCAGTACTTC.

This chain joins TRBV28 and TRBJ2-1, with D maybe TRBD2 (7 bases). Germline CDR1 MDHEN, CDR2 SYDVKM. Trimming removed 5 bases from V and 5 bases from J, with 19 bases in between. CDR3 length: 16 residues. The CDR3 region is CASSLARGGANNEQFF. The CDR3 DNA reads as TGTGCCAGCAGTCTAGCTCGAGGGGGGGCAAACAATGAGCAGTTCTTC.

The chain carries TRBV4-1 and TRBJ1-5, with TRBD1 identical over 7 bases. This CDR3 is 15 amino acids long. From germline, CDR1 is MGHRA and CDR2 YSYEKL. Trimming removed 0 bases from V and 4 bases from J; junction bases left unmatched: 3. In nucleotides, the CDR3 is TGCGCCAGCAGCCAAGACGGACAGGTAAATCAGCCCCAGCATTTT. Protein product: CASSQDGQVNQPQHF.

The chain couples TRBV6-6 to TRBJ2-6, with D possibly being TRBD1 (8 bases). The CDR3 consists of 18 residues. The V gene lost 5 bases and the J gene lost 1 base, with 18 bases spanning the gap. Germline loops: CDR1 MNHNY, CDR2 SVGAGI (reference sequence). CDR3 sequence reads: CASSLRTGRVSGANVLTF. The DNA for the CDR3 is TGTGCCAGCAGTCTCCGGACAGGGAGGGTTTCTGGGGCCAACGTCCTGACTTTC.

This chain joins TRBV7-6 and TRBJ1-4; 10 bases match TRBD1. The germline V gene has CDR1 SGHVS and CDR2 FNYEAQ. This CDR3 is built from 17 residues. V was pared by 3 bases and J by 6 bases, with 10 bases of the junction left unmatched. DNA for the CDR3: TGTGCCAGCAGCTTGTCCGGGACAGGGGTATGGGATGAAAAACTGTTTTTT. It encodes CASSLSGTGVWDEKLFF.

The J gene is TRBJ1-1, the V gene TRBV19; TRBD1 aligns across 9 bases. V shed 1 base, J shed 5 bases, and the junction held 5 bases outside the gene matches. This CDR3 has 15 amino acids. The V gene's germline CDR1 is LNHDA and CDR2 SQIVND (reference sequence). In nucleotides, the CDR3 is TGTGCCAGTAGTATAGGAGAGACAGGGGGGACTGAAGCTTTCTTT. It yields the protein CASSIGETGGTEAFF.

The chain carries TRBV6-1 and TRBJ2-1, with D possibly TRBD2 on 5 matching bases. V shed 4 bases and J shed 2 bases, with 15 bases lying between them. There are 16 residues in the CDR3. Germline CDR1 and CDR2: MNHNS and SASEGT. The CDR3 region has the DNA TGTGCCAGCAGTGTCCCGGACGAGGGTCCCTACAATGAGCAGTTCTTC. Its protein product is CASSVPDEGPYNEQFF.

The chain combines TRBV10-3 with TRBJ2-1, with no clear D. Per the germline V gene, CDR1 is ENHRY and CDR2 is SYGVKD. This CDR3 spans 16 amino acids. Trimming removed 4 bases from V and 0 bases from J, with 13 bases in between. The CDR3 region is CAISAGREGSYNEQFF. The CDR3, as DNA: TGTGCCATCAGTGCGGGTCGTGAAGGCTCCTACAATGAGCAGTTCTTC.

CDR3 DNA: TGTGCCAGCAGCTTAGAAGCAGCGGCCTACAATGAGCAGTTCTTC. This sequence encodes CASSLEAAAYNEQFF. The J gene is TRBJ2-1, the V gene TRBV11-2; a possible D gene is TRBD2 (5 bases). CDR1 SGHAT and CDR2 FQNNGV come from the germline V gene. There are 15 residues in the CDR3. V was pared by 0 bases and J by 2 bases, with 8 bases between.

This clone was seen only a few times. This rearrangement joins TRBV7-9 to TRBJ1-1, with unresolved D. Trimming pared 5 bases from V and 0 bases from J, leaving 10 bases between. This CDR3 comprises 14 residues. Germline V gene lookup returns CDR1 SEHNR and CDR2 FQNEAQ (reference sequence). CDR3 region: CASSHIQLNTEAFF. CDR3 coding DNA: TGTGCCAGCAGCCATATACAGCTGAACACTGAAGCTTTCTTT.

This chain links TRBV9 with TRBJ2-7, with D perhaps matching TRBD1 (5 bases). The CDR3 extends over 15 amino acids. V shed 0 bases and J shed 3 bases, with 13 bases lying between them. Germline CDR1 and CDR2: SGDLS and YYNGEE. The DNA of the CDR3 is TGTGCCAGCAGCGTAGCGGCAGGGTACAACTACGAGCAGTACTTC. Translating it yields CASSVAAGYNYEQYF.

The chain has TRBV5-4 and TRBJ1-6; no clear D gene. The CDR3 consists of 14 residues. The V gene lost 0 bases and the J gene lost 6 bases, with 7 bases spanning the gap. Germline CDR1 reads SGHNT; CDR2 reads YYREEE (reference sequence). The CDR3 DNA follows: TGTGCCAGCAGCTTGGGGGCACTTAATTCACCCCTCCACTTT. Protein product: CASSLGALNSPLHF. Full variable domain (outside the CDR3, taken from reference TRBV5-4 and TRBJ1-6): ETGVTQSPTHLIKTRGQQVTLRCSSQSGHNTVSWYQQALGQGPQFIFQYYREEENGRGNFPPRFSGLQFPNYSSELNVNALELDDSALYLCASSLGALNSPLHFGNGTRLTVT.

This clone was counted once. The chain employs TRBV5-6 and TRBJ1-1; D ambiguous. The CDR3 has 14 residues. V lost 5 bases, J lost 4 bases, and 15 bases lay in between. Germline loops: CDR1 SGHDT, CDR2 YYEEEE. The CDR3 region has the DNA TGTGCCAGCAGAGTCCTTCTGGAGTCCACTGAAGCTTTCTTT. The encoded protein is CASRVLLESTEAFF.